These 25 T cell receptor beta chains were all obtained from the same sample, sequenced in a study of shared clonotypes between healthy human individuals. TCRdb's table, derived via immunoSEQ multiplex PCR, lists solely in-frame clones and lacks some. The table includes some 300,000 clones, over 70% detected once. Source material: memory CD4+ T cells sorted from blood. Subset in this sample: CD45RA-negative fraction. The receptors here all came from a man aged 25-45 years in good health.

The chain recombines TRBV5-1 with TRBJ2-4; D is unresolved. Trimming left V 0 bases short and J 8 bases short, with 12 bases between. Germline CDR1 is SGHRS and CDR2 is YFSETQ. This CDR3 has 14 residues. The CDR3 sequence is CASSLAQVSDIQYF. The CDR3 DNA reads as TGCGCCAGCAGCTTGGCCCAGGTTTCAGACATTCAGTACTTC.

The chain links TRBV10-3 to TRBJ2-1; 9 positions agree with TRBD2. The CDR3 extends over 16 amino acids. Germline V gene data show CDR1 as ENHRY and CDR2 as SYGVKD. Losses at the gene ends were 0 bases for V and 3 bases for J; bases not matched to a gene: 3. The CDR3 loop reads CAISESGSGGYNEQFF. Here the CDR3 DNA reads TGTGCCATCAGTGAGTCGGGTAGCGGGGGCTACAATGAGCAGTTCTTC.

The CDR3: CASSVEGWVSSGNTIYF. The CDR3 DNA reads as TGTGCCAGCAGCGTAGAGGGATGGGTCTCCTCTGGAAACACCATATATTTT. The rearrangement uses TRBV9 and TRBJ1-3; no firm D call. Germline V gene data show CDR1 as SGDLS and CDR2 as YYNGEE. Trimming stripped 0 bases from V and 0 bases from J, with 13 bases between. This CDR3 contains 17 residues.

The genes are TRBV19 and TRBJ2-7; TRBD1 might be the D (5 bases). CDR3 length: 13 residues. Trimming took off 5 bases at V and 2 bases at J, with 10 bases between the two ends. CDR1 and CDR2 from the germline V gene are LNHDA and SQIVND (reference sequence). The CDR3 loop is CASSFGHTYEQYF. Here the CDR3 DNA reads TGTGCCAGTAGTTTTGGACACACCTACGAGCAGTACTTC.

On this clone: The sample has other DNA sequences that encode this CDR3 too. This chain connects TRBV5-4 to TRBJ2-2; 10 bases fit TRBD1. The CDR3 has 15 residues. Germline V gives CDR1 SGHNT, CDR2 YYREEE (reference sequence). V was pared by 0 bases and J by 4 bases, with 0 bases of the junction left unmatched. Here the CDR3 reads CASSLGTGGTGELFF. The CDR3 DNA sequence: TGTGCCAGCAGCTTGGGGACAGGGGGCACCGGGGAGCTGTTTTTT.

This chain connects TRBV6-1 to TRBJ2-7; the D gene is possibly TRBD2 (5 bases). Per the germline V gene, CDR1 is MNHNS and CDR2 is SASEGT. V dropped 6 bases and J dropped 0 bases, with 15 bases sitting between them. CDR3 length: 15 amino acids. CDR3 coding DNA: TGTGCCAGCAGGAGCTCAGCGGTGTTCTCCTACGAGCAGTACTTC. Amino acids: CASRSSAVFSYEQYF.

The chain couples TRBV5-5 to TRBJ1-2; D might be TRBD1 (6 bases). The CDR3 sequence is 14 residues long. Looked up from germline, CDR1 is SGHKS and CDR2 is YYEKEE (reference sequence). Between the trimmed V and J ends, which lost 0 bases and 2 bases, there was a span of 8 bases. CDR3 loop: CASSLVQGNYGYTF. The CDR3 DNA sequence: TGTGCCAGCAGCTTGGTACAGGGCAACTATGGCTACACCTTC.

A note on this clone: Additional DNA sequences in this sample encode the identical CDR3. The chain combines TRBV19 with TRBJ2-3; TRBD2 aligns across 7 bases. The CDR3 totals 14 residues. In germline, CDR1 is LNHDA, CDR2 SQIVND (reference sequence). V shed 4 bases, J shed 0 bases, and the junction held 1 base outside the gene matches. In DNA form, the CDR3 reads TGTGCCAGTAGTACTAGCGGCAGCACAGATACGCAGTATTTT. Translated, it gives CASSTSGSTDTQYF. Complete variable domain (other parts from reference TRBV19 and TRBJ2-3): DGGITQSPKYLFRKEGQNVTLSCEQNLNHDAMYWYRQDPGQGLRLIYYSQIVNDFQKGDIAEGYSVSREKKESFPLTVTSAQKNPTAFYLCASSTSGSTDTQYFGPGTRLTVL.

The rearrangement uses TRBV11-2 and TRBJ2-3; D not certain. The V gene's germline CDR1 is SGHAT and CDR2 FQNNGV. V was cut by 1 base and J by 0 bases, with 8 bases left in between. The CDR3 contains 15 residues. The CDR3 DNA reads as TGTGCCAGCAGCTTAGGTCACACTAGCACAGATACGCAGTATTTT. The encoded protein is CASSLGHTSTDTQYF.

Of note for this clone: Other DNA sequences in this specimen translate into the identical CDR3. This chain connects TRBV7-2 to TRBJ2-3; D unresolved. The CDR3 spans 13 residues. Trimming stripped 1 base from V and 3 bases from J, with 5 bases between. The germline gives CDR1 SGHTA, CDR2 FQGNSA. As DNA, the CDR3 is TGTGCCAGCAGCTTAGAAGCAACAGATACGCAGTATTTT. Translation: CASSLEATDTQYF. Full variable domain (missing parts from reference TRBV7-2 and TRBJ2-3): GAGVSQSPSNKVTEKGKDVELRCDPISGHTALYWYRQSLGQGLEFLIYFQGNSAPDKSGLPSDRFSAERTGGSVSTLTIQRTQQEDSAVYLCASSLEATDTQYFGPGTRLTVL.

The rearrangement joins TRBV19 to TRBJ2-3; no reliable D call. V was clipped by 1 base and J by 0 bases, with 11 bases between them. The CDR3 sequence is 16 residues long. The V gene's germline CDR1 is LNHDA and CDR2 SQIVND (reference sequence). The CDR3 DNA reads TGTGCCAGTAGTATAGGGGCCAGAATTAGCACAGATACGCAGTATTTT. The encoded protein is CASSIGARISTDTQYF.

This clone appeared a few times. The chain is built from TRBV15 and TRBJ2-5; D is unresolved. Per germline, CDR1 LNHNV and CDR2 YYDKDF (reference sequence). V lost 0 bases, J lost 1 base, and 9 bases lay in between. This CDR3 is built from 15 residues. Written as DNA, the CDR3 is TGTGCCACCAGCAGAGATTTAACAGCCCAAGAGACCCAGTACTTC. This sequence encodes CATSRDLTAQETQYF.

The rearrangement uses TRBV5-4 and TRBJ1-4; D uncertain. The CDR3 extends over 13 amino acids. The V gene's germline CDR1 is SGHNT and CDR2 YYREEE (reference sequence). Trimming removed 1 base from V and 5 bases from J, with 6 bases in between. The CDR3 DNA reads TGTGCCAGCAGCTTGACCTTAAATGAAAAACTGTTTTTT. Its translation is CASSLTLNEKLFF. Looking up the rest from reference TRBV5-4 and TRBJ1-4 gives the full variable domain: ETGVTQSPTHLIKTRGQQVTLRCSSQSGHNTVSWYQQALGQGPQFIFQYYREEENGRGNFPPRFSGLQFPNYSSELNVNALELDDSALYLCASSLTLNEKLFFGSGTQLSVL.

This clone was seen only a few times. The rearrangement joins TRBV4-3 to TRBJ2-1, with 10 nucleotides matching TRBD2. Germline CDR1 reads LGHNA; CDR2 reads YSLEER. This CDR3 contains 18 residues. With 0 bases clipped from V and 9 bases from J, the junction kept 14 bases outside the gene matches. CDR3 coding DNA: TGCGCCAGCAGCCAAGAAGCTTTGCTAGCGGGAGTTCAGGGTGAGCAGTTCTTC. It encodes CASSQEALLAGVQGEQFF.

CDR3 bases: TGTGCCAGCACCCGGGGGGGTGGTTACGAGCAGTACTTC. The encoded protein is CASTRGGGYEQYF. The rearrangement joins TRBV7-8 to TRBJ2-7, with 8 bases aligning to TRBD2. Germline V CDR1 and CDR2: SGHVS, FQNEAQ. V lost 7 bases to trimming and J lost 4 bases; unmatched junction nucleotides: 6. This CDR3 spans 13 amino acids. Based on the CDR3 plus reference TRBV7-8 and TRBJ2-7, the full variable domain is GAGVSQSPRYKVAKRGQDVALRCDPISGHVSLFWYQQALGQGPEFLTYFQNEAQLDKSGLPSDRFFAERPEGSVSTLKIQRTQQEDSAVYLCASTRGGGYEQYFGPGTRLTVT.

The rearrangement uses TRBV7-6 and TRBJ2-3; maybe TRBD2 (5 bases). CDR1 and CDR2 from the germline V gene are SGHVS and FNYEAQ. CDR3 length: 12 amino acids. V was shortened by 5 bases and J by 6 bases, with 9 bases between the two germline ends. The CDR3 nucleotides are TGTGCCAGCAGCACTCGGAGGGATACGCAGTATTTT. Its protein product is CASSTRRDTQYF.

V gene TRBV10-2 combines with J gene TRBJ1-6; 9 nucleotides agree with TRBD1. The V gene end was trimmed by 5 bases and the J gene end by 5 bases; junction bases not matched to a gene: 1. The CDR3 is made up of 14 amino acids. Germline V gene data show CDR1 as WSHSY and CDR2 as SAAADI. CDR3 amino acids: CASSWTGDNSPLHF. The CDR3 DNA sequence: TGCGCCAGCAGTTGGACAGGGGATAATTCACCCCTCCACTTT.

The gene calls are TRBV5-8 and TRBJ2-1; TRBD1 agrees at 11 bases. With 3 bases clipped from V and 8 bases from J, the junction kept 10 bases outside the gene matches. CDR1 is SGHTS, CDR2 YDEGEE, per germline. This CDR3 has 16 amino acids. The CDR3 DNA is TGTGCCAGCAGCTCCTCCGGGACAGGGGGTCTCGATGAGCAGTTCTTC. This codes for CASSSSGTGGLDEQFF.

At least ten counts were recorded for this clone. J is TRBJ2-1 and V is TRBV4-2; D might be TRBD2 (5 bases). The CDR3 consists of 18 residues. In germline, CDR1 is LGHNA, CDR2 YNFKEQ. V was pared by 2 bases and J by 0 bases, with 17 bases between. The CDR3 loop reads CASSQLEFTGSSYNEQFF. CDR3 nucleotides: TGTGCCAGCAGCCAACTGGAGTTTACGGGGAGCTCCTACAATGAGCAGTTCTTC.

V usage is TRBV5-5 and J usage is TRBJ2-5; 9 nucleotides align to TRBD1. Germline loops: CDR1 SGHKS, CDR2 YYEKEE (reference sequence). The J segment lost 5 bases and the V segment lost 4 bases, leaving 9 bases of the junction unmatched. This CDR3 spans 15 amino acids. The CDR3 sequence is CASSVEQGASETQYF. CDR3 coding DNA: TGTGCCAGCAGCGTCGAACAGGGGGCGAGTGAGACCCAGTACTTC.

This CDR3 is CASSYSNQPQHF. CDR3 sequence (DNA): TGTGCCAGCAGTTATAGCAATCAGCCCCAGCATTTT. The V gene is TRBV28, the J gene TRBJ1-5; no definite D call. The CDR3 has 12 residues. Germline CDR1 MDHEN, CDR2 SYDVKM. V was cut by 4 bases and J by 0 bases, with 1 base left in between.

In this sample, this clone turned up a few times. CDR3 in DNA: TGTGCCACACGACGACTAGCGGGCAATGAGCAGTTCTTC. It specifies CATRRLAGNEQFF. The rearrangement links TRBV7-2 to TRBJ2-1; TRBD2 agrees at 10 bases. Germline CDR1 is SGHTA and CDR2 is FQGNSA. V was pared by 10 bases and J by 6 bases, with 6 bases of the junction left unmatched. This CDR3 has 13 amino acids.

The chain's CDR3 is CASSPGTGRETQYF. Here the CDR3 DNA reads TGTGCCAGCAGCCCAGGTACGGGTCGGGAGACCCAGTACTTC. The rearrangement joins TRBV7-3 to TRBJ2-5; D remains ambiguous. V was clipped by 5 bases and J by 5 bases, with 15 bases between them. Germline loops: CDR1 SGHTA, CDR2 FQGTGA. This CDR3 region has 14 residues.

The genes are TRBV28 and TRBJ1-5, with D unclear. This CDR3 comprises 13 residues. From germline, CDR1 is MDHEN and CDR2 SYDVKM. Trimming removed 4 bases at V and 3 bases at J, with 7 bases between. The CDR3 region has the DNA TGTGCCAGCAGTTGGGTCCTCAATCAGCCCCAGCATTTT. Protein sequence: CASSWVLNQPQHF.

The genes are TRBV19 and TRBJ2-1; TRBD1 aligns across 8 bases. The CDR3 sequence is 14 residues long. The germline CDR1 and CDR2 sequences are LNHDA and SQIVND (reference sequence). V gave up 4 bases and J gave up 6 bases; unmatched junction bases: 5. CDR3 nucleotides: TGTGCCAGTAGTAAACAGGGGGGACGCAATGAGCAGTTCTTC. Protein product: CASSKQGGRNEQFF.